This passage covers 5 T cell receptor beta chains from one sample sequenced in a study of control samples from healthy donors and cancer patients. TCRdb's table, derived via immunoSEQ multiplex PCR, lists solely in-frame clones and lacks some. The data show some 120,000 clones, 80% to 95% seen once. Sequences were obtained from blood. The receptor source for this set is a man in his late teens or twenties in good health.

This clone appeared a few times. The chain links TRBV18 to TRBJ1-2, with a tentative D call TRBD1 (5 bases). Looked up from germline, CDR1 is KGHSH and CDR2 is LQKENI. The V end was cut by 2 bases, the J end by 4 bases, with 11 bases between. This CDR3 spans 14 amino acids. The CDR3 loop reads CASSPEQASYGYTF. The CDR3 DNA reads TGTGCCAGCTCACCAGAACAGGCCTCCTATGGCTACACCTTC.

The V gene is TRBV19, the J gene TRBJ2-7, with 9 bases identical to TRBD2. The CDR3 length is 15 residues. Looked up from germline, CDR1 is LNHDA and CDR2 is SQIVND (reference sequence). Germline trimming cut 5 bases from V and 3 bases from J; bases unmatched to any gene: 8. The CDR3 spells CASSSSGGSHYEQYF. The CDR3, as DNA: TGTGCCAGTAGTTCCAGCGGGGGGTCCCACTACGAGCAGTACTTC.

The chain couples TRBV6-7 to TRBJ2-2; TRBD1 matches at 10 bases. TRBV6-7 carries the ORF label, with uncertain function. V dropped 5 bases and J dropped 4; count of bases not matched to a gene: 7. The CDR3 consists of 16 residues. CDR3 sequence (DNA): TGTGCCAGCAGTACCCCCGGGACAGGGGCCACCGGGGAGCTGTTTTTT. It codes for CASSTPGTGATGELFF.

The rearrangement joins TRBV6-5 to TRBJ1-2; tentatively, D is TRBD1 (6 bases). The CDR3 totals 13 residues. Germline values: CDR1 MNHEY, CDR2 SVGAGI. The V end was cut by 6 bases, the J end by 6 bases, with 14 bases between. The CDR3 spells CASRAQGWDGYTF. The CDR3 DNA sequence: TGTGCCAGCAGGGCGCAGGGGTGGGATGGCTACACCTTC.

The chain couples TRBV5-6 to TRBJ2-3, with TRBD1 identical over 8 bases. The V segment lost 7 bases and the J segment 2 bases; nucleotides outside the gene matches: 9. The germline V gene has CDR1 SGHDT and CDR2 YYEEEE. There are 15 residues in the CDR3. CDR3 bases: TGTGCCAGCTCGTTGGGGGACAGGACCACAGATACGCAGTATTTT. It codes for CASSLGDRTTDTQYF. The full variable domain, rest sourced from reference TRBV5-6 and TRBJ2-3, is DAGVTQSPTHLIKTRGQQVTLRCSPKSGHDTVSWYQQALGQGPQFIFQYYEEEERQRGNFPDRFSGHQFPNYSSELNVNALLLGDSALYLCASSLGDRTTDTQYFGPGTRLTVL.